Below, 24 T cell receptor beta chains from the same sample are listed, as sequenced in a study of Ad26.COV2.S vaccination and SARS-CoV-2 variants (dated by TCRdb to the early 2020s). The treatment or condition tag for this specimen amounts to: about 20 received Ad26.COV2.S at low or high dose, single or two shots; 5 received placebo; per-sample allocation not given. Repertoires of vaccine and placebo recipients were sequenced from samples taken on day 63 after the first injection. Receptor amplification or capture employed the immunoSEQ multiplex PCR assay. TCRdb holds this immuneACCESS table with in-frame rearrangements only. Some clones are missing; in checked studies, unresolved V genes explain under half, and the rest has no known cause. This sample is represented by roughly 300,000 clones; around nine tenths of them were singletons. The top ten clonotypes cover approximately 12% of the sample.

Sequenced material: peripheral blood, taken in a trial of Ad26.COV2.S vaccine versus placebo. These receptors originate from a person between 18 and 65 years old who received the Ad26.COV2.S COVID-19 vaccine or a placebo.

V gene TRBV5-4 combines with J gene TRBJ2-2, with 11 bases aligning to TRBD2. Germline CDR1 and CDR2: SGHNT and YYREEE (reference sequence). Unmatched junction bases numbered 5, after V lost 3 bases and J lost 1 base. This CDR3 spans 17 amino acids. The CDR3, as DNA: TGTGCCAGCAGCTACACCGGGACTAGCGGGAACACCGGGGAGCTGTTTTTT. It translates to CASSYTGTSGNTGELFF. The full variable domain, its missing parts supplied by reference TRBV5-4 and TRBJ2-2, is ETGVTQSPTHLIKTRGQQVTLRCSSQSGHNTVSWYQQALGQGPQFIFQYYREEENGRGNFPPRFSGLQFPNYSSELNVNALELDDSALYLCASSYTGTSGNTGELFFGEGSRLTVL.

The chain recombines TRBV2 with TRBJ1-2; D is uncertain. This CDR3 has 14 residues. With 7 bases removed from V and 4 bases from J, the gap between germline ends came to 16 bases. Per germline, CDR1 SNHLY and CDR2 FYNNEI. This chain's CDR3 is CASKDNREFYGYTF. The CDR3 DNA reads as TGTGCCAGCAAAGACAACCGGGAATTCTATGGCTACACCTTC.

V and J are TRBV4-3 and TRBJ2-3; no firm D call. CDR1 and CDR2 (germline): LGHNA, YSLEER. V dropped 4 bases and J dropped 0 bases, with 8 bases sitting between them. CDR3 length: 14 amino acids. In DNA, the CDR3 is TGCGCCAGCAGCCCCCATATGAGCACAGATACGCAGTATTTT. Amino acids: CASSPHMSTDTQYF.

About this clone: This sample includes further DNA sequences coding for the same CDR3. The chain recombines TRBV6-1 with TRBJ1-1, with 7 nucleotides matching TRBD1. This CDR3 spans 13 amino acids. The germline gives CDR1 MNHNS, CDR2 SASEGT. V shed 2 bases, J shed 3 bases, and the junction held 0 bases outside the gene matches. CDR3 amino acids: CASSETGDTEAFF. The CDR3 DNA reads as TGTGCCAGCAGTGAAACAGGGGACACTGAAGCTTTCTTT.

The CDR3, as DNA: TGTGCCAGCAGCCAAGACGAGCGGGGGACAGATACGCAGTATTTT. The encoded protein is CASSQDERGTDTQYF. V is TRBV4-2 and J is TRBJ2-3; 8 bases match TRBD2. There are 15 residues in the CDR3. V gave up 0 bases and J gave up 3 bases; unmatched junction bases: 2. Germline V gene sequence: CDR1 LGHNA, CDR2 YNFKEQ.

The chain uses TRBV7-9 and TRBJ2-4; D is uncertain. From germline, CDR1 is SEHNR and CDR2 FQNEAQ (reference sequence). CDR3 length equals 16 residues. V gave up 1 base and J gave up 0 bases, with 10 bases separating them. The CDR3 here is CASSLVAQLAKNIQYF. CDR3 nucleotide sequence: TGTGCCAGCAGCTTAGTCGCCCAGCTAGCCAAAAACATTCAGTACTTC.

This clone has a handful of counts. The V and J genes are TRBV7-4 and TRBJ1-1, with TRBD1 as a possible D gene (6 bases). The CDR3 extends over 14 amino acids. V lost 1 base and J lost 4, with 10 bases in between. Germline-derived CDR1 and CDR2 are SGHVT and SQSDAQ. The DNA for the CDR3 is TGTGCCAGCAGCTTAGTACAGGGTCTCACTGAAGCTTTCTTT. Its protein product is CASSLVQGLTEAFF.

Only one count was recorded for this clone. The V gene is TRBV28, the J gene TRBJ2-7; D ambiguous. Deletions cut 3 bases from V and 0 bases from J, with 9 bases between. Germline V gene data show CDR1 as MDHEN and CDR2 as SYDVKM. The length of the CDR3 is 14 residues. The CDR3, as DNA: TGTGCCAGCAGTTTGGCGGCGGCCTCCTACGAGCAGTACTTC. Protein sequence: CASSLAAASYEQYF.

Here the CDR3 reads CASSHPGGAVDGYTF. CDR3 nucleotides: TGTGCCAGCAGCCACCCCGGCGGGGCCGTTGATGGCTACACCTTC. The chain recombines TRBV3-1 (or the pseudogene TRBV3-2) with TRBJ1-2; possible D gene TRBD1, 5 bases. The CDR3 has 15 residues. With 3 bases removed from V and 6 bases from J, the gap between germline ends came to 17 bases. Germline V gene lookup returns CDR1 LGHDT and CDR2 YNNKEL (reference sequence).

Turning to this clone: An end of the junction does not agree with germline; a read error may underlie this. The V call is TRBV7-7, the J call TRBJ2-3; 10 nucleotides agree with TRBD2. The CDR3 has 16 residues. Per the germline V gene, CDR1 is SSHAT and CDR2 is FNYEAQ (reference sequence). The CDR3 protein is CASSLGAGGPKDTQYF. Here the CDR3 DNA reads TGTGCTAGCAGCTTAGGAGCGGGGGGGCCGAAGGATACGCAGTATTTT. Looking up the rest from reference TRBV7-7 and TRBJ2-3 gives the full variable domain: GAGVSQSPRYKVTKRGQDVTLRCDPISSHATLYWYQQALGQGPEFLTYFNYEAQPDKSGLPSDRFSAERPEGSISTLTIQRTEQRDSAMYRCASSLGAGGPKDTQYFGPGTRLTVL.

The chain links TRBV6-6 to TRBJ2-5; TRBD2 agrees at 10 bases. This CDR3 has 16 residues. Per germline, CDR1 MNHNY and CDR2 SVGAGI (reference sequence). With V trimmed by 5 bases and J by 5 bases, 11 bases remained unmatched. The DNA of the CDR3 is TGTGCCAGCAGTAAGAGCGGGGGGGCCGTTCGGGAGACCCAGTACTTC. Translating gives CASSKSGGAVRETQYF.

The chain employs TRBV7-3 and TRBJ1-1; D is unresolved. The CDR3 spans 16 residues. The V gene lost 2 bases and the J gene lost 0 bases, with 13 bases spanning the gap. Germline V gene lookup returns CDR1 SGHTA and CDR2 FQGTGA. The CDR3 DNA reads TGTGCCAGCAGCTTAGCAGGTGGCCGGTTGAACACTGAAGCTTTCTTT. Amino acid sequence: CASSLAGGRLNTEAFF.

This rearrangement joins TRBV4-1 to TRBJ2-5; 10 bases agree with TRBD2. J lost 4 bases, V lost 4 bases, and 9 bases had no gene match. Germline CDR1 MGHRA, CDR2 YSYEKL. The CDR3 spans 16 residues. The CDR3 DNA is TGCGCCAGCAGCCGCCGGGCTAGCGGGAGTTCAGAGACCCAGTACTTC. This codes for CASSRRASGSSETQYF.

The chain uses TRBV28 and TRBJ2-7; D possibly corresponds to TRBD2 (5 bases). V gave up 5 bases and J gave up 1 base, with 15 bases separating them. The CDR3 sequence is 15 residues long. Per germline, CDR1 MDHEN and CDR2 SYDVKM. CDR3 bases: TGTGCCAGCAGTCTTTTGCAGGAGCGGTCCTACGAGCAGTACTTC. This gives the protein CASSLLQERSYEQYF.

This chain joins TRBV21-1 and TRBJ2-3; the table's TRBD1 call for D was not verified on the DNA. TRBV21-1 is a pseudogene locus. This CDR3 spans 16 amino acids. CDR3 nucleotides: TGTGCCAGCAGCAAAGATCGGACAGGGGGCACAGATACGCAGTATTTT. Translation: CASSKDRTGGTDTQYF.

This rearrangement joins TRBV19 to TRBJ2-2; 11 bases fit TRBD1. The ends lost 3 bases at V and 5 bases at J; junction bases unmatched: 5. The germline V gene encodes CDR1 LNHDA and CDR2 SQIVND (reference sequence). The CDR3 contains 16 residues. The CDR3 loop reads CASSIGQGALTGELFF. CDR3 bases: TGTGCCAGTAGTATCGGACAGGGGGCACTAACCGGGGAGCTGTTTTTT.

The gene calls are TRBV27 and TRBJ1-6; 9 bases agree with TRBD1. The length of the CDR3 is 14 residues. CDR1 is MNHEY, CDR2 SMNVEV, per germline (reference sequence). Trimming removed 7 bases from V and 7 bases from J; junction bases left unmatched: 5. Here the CDR3 reads CASKEGQGNSPLHF. In DNA form, the CDR3 reads TGTGCCAGCAAGGAGGGACAGGGAAATTCACCCCTCCACTTT.

The CDR3 DNA is TGTGCCACCAGTGATCGGAGCGGGACTAGCGGGCGTGATACGCAGTATTTT. Residues: CATSDRSGTSGRDTQYF. The chain uses TRBV24-1 and TRBJ2-3; TRBD2 matches at 12 bases. Germline CDR1 KGHDR, CDR2 SFDVKD. With V trimmed by 3 bases and J by 6 bases, 9 bases remained unmatched. The CDR3 totals 17 residues.

The V and J genes are TRBV2 and TRBJ2-3; 7 bases are shared with TRBD1. Looked up from germline, CDR1 is SNHLY and CDR2 is FYNNEI. This CDR3 is 15 amino acids long. Germline trimming cut 5 bases from V and 0 bases from J; bases unmatched to any gene: 5. In nucleotides, the CDR3 is TGTGCCAGCAGTCGACAGGGCGAAAGCACAGATACGCAGTATTTT. Protein: CASSRQGESTDTQYF.

The chain has TRBV13 and TRBJ1-6, with 7 positions matching TRBD1. V lost 3 bases and J lost 5; bases outside the gene matches: 1. Per the germline V gene, CDR1 is PRHDT and CDR2 is FYEKMQ (reference sequence). CDR3 size: 14 residues. The CDR3 DNA sequence: TGTGCCAGCAGCTTCGGACAGGATAATTCACCCCTCCACTTT. Translating it yields CASSFGQDNSPLHF.

CDR3 nucleotide sequence: TGTGCCAGAAGCTTGGCAGGAATTGGAAACACCATATATTTT. Protein product: CARSLAGIGNTIYF. The chain links TRBV5-3 to TRBJ1-3; no reliable D call. TRBV5-3 is reported as an ORF; its role is uncertain. Trimming cost V 0 bases and J 3 bases, with 7 bases left between them. The CDR3 contains 14 residues.

The chain joins TRBV28 to TRBJ1-6; D not resolved. With 7 bases removed from V and 0 bases from J, the gap between germline ends came to 10 bases. This CDR3 contains 15 residues. Germline V gives CDR1 MDHEN, CDR2 SYDVKM. Here the CDR3 reads CASKEQSSYNSPLHF. In DNA form, the CDR3 reads TGTGCCAGCAAAGAGCAGAGCTCCTATAATTCACCCCTCCACTTT.

This clone was observed once. The CDR3 here is CASSLTSTGELFF. The CDR3 DNA is TGTGCCAGCAGTCTTACTAGTACCGGGGAGCTGTTTTTT. J is TRBJ2-2 and V is TRBV6-2 or TRBV6-3; possibly TRBD2 for D (5 bases). V lost 5 bases and J 5 bases, leaving 9 bases between the germline ends. CDR3 length: 13 residues. Germline CDR1 reads MNHEY; CDR2 reads SVGEGT.

This sequence joins TRBV11-2 and TRBJ2-3, with a possible D match to TRBD2 (5 bases). CDR3 length: 15 residues. V lost 0 bases to trimming and J lost 2 bases, with 9 bases between them. The germline V gene has CDR1 SGHAT and CDR2 FQNNGV. The CDR3 region has the DNA TGTGCCAGCAGCTTAGAAGCGGAGGTCACAGATACGCAGTATTTT. It yields the protein CASSLEAEVTDTQYF. The whole variable domain, remainder taken from reference TRBV11-2 and TRBJ2-3, is EAGVAQSPRYKIIEKRQSVAFWCNPISGHATLYWYQQILGQGPKLLIQFQNNGVVDDSQLPKDRFSAERLKGVDSTLKIQPAKLEDSAVYLCASSLEAEVTDTQYFGPGTRLTVL.